The present TCR beta chain was sequenced within a study of T cells after yellow fever vaccination. Background on the study: Those fractions that held only low numbers of cells were prepared using the SMART-Seq v4 Ultra Low Input RNA kit. Overall study findings and caveats: The CD4 compartment and the CD8 compartment contained a small share of clonotypes in common. Post-booster reappearance was seen for most primary-vaccination clones (about 96% CD4, about 88% CD8).

This clonotype was counted at least ten times. Its antigen is currently unknown. The CDR3 has 13 residues. Germline values: CDR1 KGHSH, CDR2 LQKENI. Trimming left V 8 bases short and J 3 bases short, with 13 bases between. TCRdb redid the calling of the 5' RACE reads with MiXCR, one entry per CDR3 protein. Of approximately 74,000 distinct CDR3 sequences in the sample, approximately 5% were seen once. The input for sequencing was CD4+ T cells sorted from PBMCs, taken more than 14 days after the first yellow fever vaccination. The rearrangement uses TRBV18 and TRBJ1-1, with D uncertain. The clonotype was recovered from a man younger than 35 who received the YFV17D yellow fever vaccine. This CDR3 reads CASLGITHTEAFF. The CDR3 DNA reads TGTGCCAGCCTAGGGATAACACACACTGAAGCTTTCTTT.